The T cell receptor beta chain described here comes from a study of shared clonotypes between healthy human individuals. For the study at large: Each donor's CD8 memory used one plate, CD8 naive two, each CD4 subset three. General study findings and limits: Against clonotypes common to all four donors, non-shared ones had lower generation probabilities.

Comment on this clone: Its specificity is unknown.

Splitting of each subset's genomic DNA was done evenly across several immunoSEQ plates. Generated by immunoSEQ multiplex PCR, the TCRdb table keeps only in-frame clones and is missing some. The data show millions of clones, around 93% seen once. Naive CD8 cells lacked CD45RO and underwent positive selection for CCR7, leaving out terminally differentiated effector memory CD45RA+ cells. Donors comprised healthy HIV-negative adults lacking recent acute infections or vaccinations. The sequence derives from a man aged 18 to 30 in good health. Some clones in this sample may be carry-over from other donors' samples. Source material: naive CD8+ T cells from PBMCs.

DNA for the CDR3: TGTGCCAGCAGCGTAGCAGTAGCGGGAGGAGAGACCCAGTACTTC. It translates to CASSVAVAGGETQYF. V gene TRBV9 combines with J gene TRBJ2-5; 10 bases match TRBD2. J lost 4 bases, V lost 0 bases, and 3 bases had no gene match. From germline, CDR1 is SGDLS and CDR2 YYNGEE. This CDR3 is 15 amino acids long.